Presented here are 17 T cell receptor beta chains from one specimen sequenced in a study of T cells in Graves' hyperthyroidism and ophthalmopathy. RNA transcripts provided the source from which TCR beta CDR3 regions were amplified. Researchers ran a first-round RT-PCR on the TCR CDR3 using the HTBI primer set. One entry per CDR3 protein, called by TCRdb with MiXCR from the multiplex PCR reads. Of fewer than 400,000 distinct CDR3 sequences detected, 11% to 15% appear once; the ten largest clones hold 25% to 30%. Sequencing used blood. The receptors stem from a man between 45 and 60 years old with Graves' ophthalmopathy.

V is TRBV3-1 and J is TRBJ1-6; the D gene is possibly TRBD1 (5 bases). The CDR3 consists of 15 residues. V was cut by 1 base and J by 7 bases, with 11 bases left in between. The V gene's germline CDR1 is LGHDT and CDR2 YNNKEL (reference sequence). As DNA, the CDR3 is TGTGCCAGCAGCCAAGTTCCAGGGAGGAATTCACCCCTCCACTTT. Its protein is CASSQVPGRNSPLHF. Full variable domain (outside the CDR3, taken from reference TRBV3-1 and TRBJ1-6): DTAVSQTPKYLVTQMGNDKSIKCEQNLGHDTMYWYKQDSKKFLKIMFSYNNKELIINETVPNRFSPKSPDKAHLNLHINSLELGDSAVYFCASSQVPGRNSPLHFGNGTRLTVT.

V usage is TRBV4-1 and J usage is TRBJ1-4; 9 bases agree with TRBD1. Germline assignment: CDR1 MGHRA and CDR2 YSYEKL. The V and J ends lost 0 bases and 1 base, in that order; junction bases with no gene match: 9. CDR3 length equals 19 residues. In nucleotides, the CDR3 is TGCGCCAGCAGCCAAGATCGGACTACAGGGGGCATAACTAATGAAAAACTGTTTTTT. The encoded protein is CASSQDRTTGGITNEKLFF.

This clonotype has a count of ten or more. CDR3 sequence (DNA): TGTGCCAGCAGAAGACAGGGGGGCCACAATGAGCAGTTCTTC. Encoded protein: CASRRQGGHNEQFF. This chain joins TRBV28 and TRBJ2-1; 9 positions match TRBD1. V was clipped by 6 bases and J by 5 bases; unmatched bases: 5. Germline V gene data show CDR1 as MDHEN and CDR2 as SYDVKM. CDR3 length: 14 residues.

This clonotype was counted at least ten times. The chain is built from TRBV2 and TRBJ1-2, with D unclear. Germline assignment: CDR1 SNHLY and CDR2 FYNNEI. The V end was cut by 7 bases, the J end by 4 bases, with 7 bases between. The CDR3 loop spans 11 amino acids. CDR3 loop: CASNVGYGYTF. In nucleotides, the CDR3 is TGTGCCAGCAACGTCGGCTATGGCTACACCTTC. Looking up the rest from reference TRBV2 and TRBJ1-2 gives the full variable domain: EPEVTQTPSHQVTQMGQEVILRCVPISNHLYFYWYRQILGQKVEFLVSFYNNEISEKSEIFDDQFSVERPDGSNFTLKIRSTKLEDSAMYFCASNVGYGYTFGSGTRLTVV.

This clonotype was counted only a few times. The V call is TRBV14, the J call TRBJ1-1; D gene ambiguous. This CDR3 comprises 13 residues. V lost 1 base and J 11 bases, leaving 14 bases between the germline ends. Looked up from germline, CDR1 is SGHDN and CDR2 is FVKESK. CDR3 amino acids: CASSQVFGSGAFF. The CDR3 DNA sequence: TGTGCCAGCAGCCAAGTTTTCGGGTCGGGGGCTTTCTTT.

The gene calls are TRBV12-3 or TRBV12-4 and TRBJ1-5, with D uncertain. The length of the CDR3 is 13 residues. Deletions cut 7 bases from V and 0 bases from J, with 7 bases between. CDR3 coding DNA: TGTGCCAGCAATGGCCATAGCAATCAGCCCCAGCATTTT. Amino acids: CASNGHSNQPQHF.

The chain links TRBV4-2 to TRBJ2-3, with D unresolved. Germline assignment: CDR1 LGHNA and CDR2 YNFKEQ. CDR3 length equals 14 residues. V gave up 1 base and J gave up 8 bases, with 13 bases separating them. CDR3 coding DNA: TGTGCCAGCAGCCAAGCGGCTCTACGTGGTACGCAGTATTTT. Its translation is CASSQAALRGTQYF.

This clonotype was seen at least ten times. The rearrangement uses TRBV20-1 and TRBJ2-3, with 7 bases that match TRBD2. Germline CDR1 reads DFQATT; CDR2 reads SNEGSKA (reference sequence). This CDR3 is built from 11 residues. This CDR3 reads CSQAGADTQYF. Written as DNA, the CDR3 is TGCAGCCAGGCGGGAGCAGATACGCAGTATTTT.

The gene calls are TRBV7-9 and TRBJ2-3, with 7 positions matching TRBD2. The CDR3 contains 16 residues. The germline V gene has CDR1 SEHNR and CDR2 FQNEAQ (reference sequence). Unmatched junction bases numbered 8, after V lost 2 bases and J lost 3 bases. CDR3 sequence reads: CASSLTAGVGTDTQYF. As DNA, the CDR3 is TGTGCCAGCAGCTTAACCGCGGGGGTTGGGACAGATACGCAGTATTTT.

The chain's CDR3 is CASSEGTGAETQYF. Here the CDR3 DNA reads TGCGCCAGCAGCGAAGGGACAGGGGCAGAGACCCAGTACTTC. The genes are TRBV5-1 and TRBJ2-5; 10 bases agree with TRBD1. The trim removed 4 bases at V and 4 bases at J, leaving 4 bases unmatched. The germline CDR1 and CDR2 sequences are SGHRS and YFSETQ. This CDR3 has 14 amino acids.

This clonotype was counted many times. This chain connects TRBV27 to TRBJ2-1, with a weak D call TRBD2 (7 bases). Germline CDR1 is MNHEY and CDR2 is SMNVEV (reference sequence). V dropped 5 bases and J dropped 5 bases, with 19 bases sitting between them. The CDR3 length is 16 residues. The CDR3 nucleotides are TGTGCCAGCAGTGACGGGGGGCGACTTACCCACAATGAGCAGTTCTTC. It translates to CASSDGGRLTHNEQFF.

This clonotype was observed many times. The chain is built from TRBV5-1 and TRBJ2-3; a possible D gene is TRBD2 (5 bases). This CDR3 comprises 14 residues. Germline V gene lookup returns CDR1 SGHRS and CDR2 YFSETQ. V lost 1 base and J lost 3, with 9 bases in between. In nucleotides, the CDR3 is TGCGCCAGCAGCTTGTGGGAGAGGACAGATACGCAGTATTTT. It translates to CASSLWERTDTQYF.

This clonotype was detected many times. CDR3 protein: CASSLGGVRNQPQHF. CDR3 nucleotides: TGTGCCAGCAGCTTAGGTGGCGTCAGGAATCAGCCCCAGCATTTT. The chain uses TRBV11-2 and TRBJ1-5; D remains ambiguous. The CDR3 sequence is 15 residues long. Germline CDR1 is SGHAT and CDR2 is FQNNGV. V gave up 1 base and J gave up 4 bases, with 11 bases separating them.

The V and J genes are TRBV18 and TRBJ2-7, with a tentative D call TRBD2 (6 bases). Trimming shortened V by 3 bases and J by 2 bases, and 14 bases separated the two germline ends. Germline V CDR1 and CDR2: KGHSH, LQKENI. This CDR3 contains 15 residues. CDR3 region: CASSPASGSTYEQYF. The CDR3, as DNA: TGTGCCAGCTCACCCGCCAGCGGGTCAACCTACGAGCAGTACTTC.

The chain is built from TRBV10-3 and TRBJ2-3; no reliable D call. The V and J ends lost 3 bases and 1 base respectively, with 8 bases between them. CDR1 ENHRY and CDR2 SYGVKD come from the germline V gene. This CDR3 contains 14 residues. The CDR3 DNA is TGTGCCATCAGTGATTGGTCGGGCACAGATACGCAGTATTTT. Translating gives CAISDWSGTDTQYF.

This clonotype has at least ten counts. The chain is built from TRBV2 and TRBJ1-1; D is perhaps TRBD1 (5 bases). V lost 3 bases, J lost 1 base, and 6 bases lay in between. The CDR3 length is 13 residues. Germline V lookup: CDR1 SNHLY, CDR2 FYNNEI. DNA for the CDR3: TGTGCCAGCAGTGAGGGGACGAACACTGAAGCTTTCTTT. It is translated as CASSEGTNTEAFF.

The V call is TRBV10-3, the J call TRBJ2-7; 13 bases fit TRBD2. From germline, CDR1 is ENHRY and CDR2 SYGVKD. This CDR3 region has 15 residues. The J segment lost 4 bases and the V segment lost 6 bases, leaving 6 bases of the junction unmatched. Here the CDR3 reads CAIREGLAGYYEQYF. CDR3 coding DNA: TGTGCCATCAGAGAGGGACTAGCGGGATATTACGAGCAGTACTTC.